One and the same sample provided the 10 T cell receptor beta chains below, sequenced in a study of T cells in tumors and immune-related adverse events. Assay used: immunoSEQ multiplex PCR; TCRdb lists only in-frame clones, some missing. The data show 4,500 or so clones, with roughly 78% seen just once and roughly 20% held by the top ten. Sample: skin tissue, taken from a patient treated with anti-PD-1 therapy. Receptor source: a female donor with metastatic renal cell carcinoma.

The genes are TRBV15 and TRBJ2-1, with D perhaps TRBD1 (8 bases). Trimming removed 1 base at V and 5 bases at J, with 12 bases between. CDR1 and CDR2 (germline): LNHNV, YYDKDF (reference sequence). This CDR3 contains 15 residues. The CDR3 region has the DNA TGTGCCACCAGCAGAGGAGCGGGACAGGACAATGAGCAGTTCTTC. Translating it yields CATSRGAGQDNEQFF.

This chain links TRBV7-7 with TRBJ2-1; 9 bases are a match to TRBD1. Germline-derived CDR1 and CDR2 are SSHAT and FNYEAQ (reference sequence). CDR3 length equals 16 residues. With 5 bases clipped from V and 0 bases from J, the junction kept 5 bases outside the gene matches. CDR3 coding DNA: TGTGCCAGCAGCACAGGGGGCTTAGGCTCCTACAATGAGCAGTTCTTC. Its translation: CASSTGGLGSYNEQFF. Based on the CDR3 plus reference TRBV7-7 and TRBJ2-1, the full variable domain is GAGVSQSPRYKVTKRGQDVTLRCDPISSHATLYWYQQALGQGPEFLTYFNYEAQPDKSGLPSDRFSAERPEGSISTLTIQRTEQRDSAMYRCASSTGGLGSYNEQFFGPGTRLTVL.

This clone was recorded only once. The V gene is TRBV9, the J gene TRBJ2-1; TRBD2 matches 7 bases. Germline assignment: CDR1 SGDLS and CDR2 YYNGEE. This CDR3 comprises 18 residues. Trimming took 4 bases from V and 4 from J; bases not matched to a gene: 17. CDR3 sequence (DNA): TGTGCCAGCAGCCACCCCCGGGAGGTGTCCCCTTATTACAATGAGCAGTTCTTC. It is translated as CASSHPREVSPYYNEQFF.

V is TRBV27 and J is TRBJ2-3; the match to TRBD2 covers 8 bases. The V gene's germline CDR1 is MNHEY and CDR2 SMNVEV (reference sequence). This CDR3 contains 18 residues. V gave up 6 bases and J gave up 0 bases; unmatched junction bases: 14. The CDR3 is CASSFDSGTAFSTDTQYF. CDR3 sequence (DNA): TGTGCCAGCAGCTTTGATAGCGGGACCGCTTTTAGCACAGATACGCAGTATTTT.

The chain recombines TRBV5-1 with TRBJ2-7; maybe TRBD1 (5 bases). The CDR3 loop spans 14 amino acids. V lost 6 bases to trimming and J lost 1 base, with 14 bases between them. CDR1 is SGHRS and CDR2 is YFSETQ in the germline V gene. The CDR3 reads CASTHDRPSYEQYF. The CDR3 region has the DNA TGCGCCAGCACCCATGACAGACCTTCCTACGAGCAGTACTTC.

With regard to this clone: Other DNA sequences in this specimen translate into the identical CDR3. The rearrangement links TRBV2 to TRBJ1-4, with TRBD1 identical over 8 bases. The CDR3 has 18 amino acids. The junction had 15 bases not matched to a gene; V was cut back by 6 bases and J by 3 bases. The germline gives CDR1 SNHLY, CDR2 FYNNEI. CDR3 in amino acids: CASSAPFGQGKSNEKLFF. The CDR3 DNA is TGTGCCAGCAGCGCCCCCTTTGGACAGGGCAAATCTAATGAAAAACTGTTTTTT.

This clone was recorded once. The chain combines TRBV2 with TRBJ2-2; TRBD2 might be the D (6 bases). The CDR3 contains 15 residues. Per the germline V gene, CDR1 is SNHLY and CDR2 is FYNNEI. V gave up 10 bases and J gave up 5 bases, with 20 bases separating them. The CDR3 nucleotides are TGTGCCATCGAAGGGAGGACCGCAACGACCGGGGAGCTGTTTTTT. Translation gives CAIEGRTATTGELFF.

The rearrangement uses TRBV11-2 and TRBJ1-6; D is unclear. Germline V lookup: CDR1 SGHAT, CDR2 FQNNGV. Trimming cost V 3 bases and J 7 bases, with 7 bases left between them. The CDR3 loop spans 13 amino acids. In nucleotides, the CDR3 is TGTGCCAGCAGCTTGGGGAGAAATTCACCCCTCCACTTT. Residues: CASSLGRNSPLHF. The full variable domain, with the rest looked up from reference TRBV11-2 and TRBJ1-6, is EAGVAQSPRYKIIEKRQSVAFWCNPISGHATLYWYQQILGQGPKLLIQFQNNGVVDDSQLPKDRFSAERLKGVDSTLKIQPAKLEDSAVYLCASSLGRNSPLHFGNGTRLTVT.

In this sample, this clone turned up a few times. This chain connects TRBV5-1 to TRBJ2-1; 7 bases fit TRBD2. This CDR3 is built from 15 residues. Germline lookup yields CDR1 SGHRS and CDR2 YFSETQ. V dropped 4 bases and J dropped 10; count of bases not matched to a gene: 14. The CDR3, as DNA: TGCGCCAGCAGCGATTCCGGGACTATCTCTAGGGAGCAGTTCTTC. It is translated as CASSDSGTISREQFF.

CDR3: CASSNPGKGTTYGYTF. In DNA, the CDR3 is TGTGCCAGCAGCAACCCTGGGAAGGGGACTACCTATGGCTACACCTTC. The chain employs TRBV5-5 and TRBJ1-2; a weak D match, TRBD1 (5 bases). Trimming stripped 4 bases from V and 4 bases from J, with 20 bases between. The CDR3 totals 16 residues. Per the germline V gene, CDR1 is SGHKS and CDR2 is YYEKEE (reference sequence). The variable domain in full, completed from reference TRBV5-5 and TRBJ1-2, reads DAGVTQSPTHLIKTRGQQVTLRCSPISGHKSVSWYQQVLGQGPQFIFQYYEKEERGRGNFPDRFSARQFPNYSSELNVNALLLGDSALYLCASSNPGKGTTYGYTFGSGTRLTVV.